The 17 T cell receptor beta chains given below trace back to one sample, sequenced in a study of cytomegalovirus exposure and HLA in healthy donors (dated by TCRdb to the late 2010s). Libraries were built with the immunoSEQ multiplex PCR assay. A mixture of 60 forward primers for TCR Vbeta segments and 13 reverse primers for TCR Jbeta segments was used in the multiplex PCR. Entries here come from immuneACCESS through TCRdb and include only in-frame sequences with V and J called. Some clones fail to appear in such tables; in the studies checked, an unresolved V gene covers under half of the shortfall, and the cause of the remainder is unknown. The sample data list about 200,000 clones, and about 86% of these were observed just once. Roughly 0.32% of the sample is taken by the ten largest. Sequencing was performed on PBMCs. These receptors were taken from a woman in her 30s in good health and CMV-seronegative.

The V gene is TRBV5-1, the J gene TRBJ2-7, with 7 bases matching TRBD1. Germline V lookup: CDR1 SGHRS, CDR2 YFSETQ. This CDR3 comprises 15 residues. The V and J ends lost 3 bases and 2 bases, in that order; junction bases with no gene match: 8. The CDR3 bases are TGCGCCAGCAGCTCAGAGCCGGGACAGACCTACGAGCAGTACTTC. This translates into CASSSEPGQTYEQYF. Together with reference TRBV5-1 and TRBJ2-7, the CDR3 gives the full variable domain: KAGVTQTPRYLIKTRGQQVTLSCSPISGHRSVSWYQQTPGQGLQFLFEYFSETQRNKGNFPGRFSGRQFSNSRSEMNVSTLELGDSALYLCASSSEPGQTYEQYFGPGTRLTVT.

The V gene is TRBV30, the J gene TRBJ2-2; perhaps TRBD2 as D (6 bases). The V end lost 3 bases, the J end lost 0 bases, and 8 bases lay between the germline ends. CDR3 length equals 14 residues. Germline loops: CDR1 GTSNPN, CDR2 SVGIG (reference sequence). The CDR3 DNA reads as TGTGCCTGGAGGCGCGGGGCGAACACCGGGGAGCTGTTTTTT. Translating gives CAWRRGANTGELFF.

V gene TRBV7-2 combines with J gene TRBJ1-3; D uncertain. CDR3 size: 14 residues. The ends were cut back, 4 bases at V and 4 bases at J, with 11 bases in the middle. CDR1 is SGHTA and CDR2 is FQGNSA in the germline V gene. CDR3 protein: CASSSELRGNTIYF. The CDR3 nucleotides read TGTGCCAGCAGCTCGGAACTGCGGGGAAACACCATATATTTT. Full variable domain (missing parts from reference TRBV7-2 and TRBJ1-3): GAGVSQSPSNKVTEKGKDVELRCDPISGHTALYWYRQSLGQGLEFLIYFQGNSAPDKSGLPSDRFSAERTGGSVSTLTIQRTQQEDSAVYLCASSSELRGNTIYFGEGSWLTVV.

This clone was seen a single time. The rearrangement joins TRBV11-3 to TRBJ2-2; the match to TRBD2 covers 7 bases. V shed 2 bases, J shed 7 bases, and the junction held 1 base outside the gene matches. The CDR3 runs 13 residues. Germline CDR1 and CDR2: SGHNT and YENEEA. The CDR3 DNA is TGTGCCAGCAGCTTACGGGGGGTCGGGGAGCTGTTTTTT. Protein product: CASSLRGVGELFF.

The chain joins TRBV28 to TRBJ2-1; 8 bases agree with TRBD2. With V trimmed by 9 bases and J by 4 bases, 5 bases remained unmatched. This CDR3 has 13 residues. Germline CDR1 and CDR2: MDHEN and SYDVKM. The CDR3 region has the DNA TGTGCCAGTCGGGGGGGCGAGTACAATGAGCAGTTCTTC. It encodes CASRGGEYNEQFF.

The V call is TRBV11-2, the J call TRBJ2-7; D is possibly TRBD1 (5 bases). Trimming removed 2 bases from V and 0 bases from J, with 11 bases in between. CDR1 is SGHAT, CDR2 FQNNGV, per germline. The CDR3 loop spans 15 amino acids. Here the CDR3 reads CASSLNRKSSYEQYF. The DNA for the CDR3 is TGTGCCAGCAGCTTAAACAGGAAGAGCTCCTACGAGCAGTACTTC.

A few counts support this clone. The CDR3 loop reads CASSAYRGSTDTQYF. The DNA for the CDR3 is TGTGCCAGCAGCGCCTACAGGGGGAGCACAGATACGCAGTATTTT. The chain employs TRBV9 and TRBJ2-3; 8 nucleotides agree with TRBD1. Germline V lookup: CDR1 SGDLS, CDR2 YYNGEE. V shed 3 bases and J 0 bases; nucleotides not matched to a gene: 3. The CDR3 length is 15 residues.

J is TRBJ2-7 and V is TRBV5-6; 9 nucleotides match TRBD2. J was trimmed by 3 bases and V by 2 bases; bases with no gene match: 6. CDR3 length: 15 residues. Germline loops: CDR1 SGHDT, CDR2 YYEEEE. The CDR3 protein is CASSFGGRAHYEQYF. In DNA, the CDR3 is TGTGCCAGCAGCTTTGGCGGGAGGGCTCACTACGAGCAGTACTTC. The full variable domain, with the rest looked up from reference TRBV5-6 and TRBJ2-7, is DAGVTQSPTHLIKTRGQQVTLRCSPKSGHDTVSWYQQALGQGPQFIFQYYEEEERQRGNFPDRFSGHQFPNYSSELNVNALLLGDSALYLCASSFGGRAHYEQYFGPGTRLTVT.

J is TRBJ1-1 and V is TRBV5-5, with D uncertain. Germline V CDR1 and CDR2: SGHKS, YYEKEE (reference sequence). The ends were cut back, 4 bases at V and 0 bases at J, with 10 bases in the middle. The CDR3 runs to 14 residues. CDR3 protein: CASSQALLNTEAFF. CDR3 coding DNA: TGTGCCAGCAGCCAAGCCCTGCTGAACACTGAAGCTTTCTTT.

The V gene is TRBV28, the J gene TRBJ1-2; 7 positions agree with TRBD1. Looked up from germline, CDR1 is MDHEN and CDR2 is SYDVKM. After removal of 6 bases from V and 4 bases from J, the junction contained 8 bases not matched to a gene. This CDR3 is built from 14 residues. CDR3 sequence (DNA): TGTGCCAGCAGCCCAACAGGGGACGGCTATGGCTACACCTTC. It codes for CASSPTGDGYGYTF.

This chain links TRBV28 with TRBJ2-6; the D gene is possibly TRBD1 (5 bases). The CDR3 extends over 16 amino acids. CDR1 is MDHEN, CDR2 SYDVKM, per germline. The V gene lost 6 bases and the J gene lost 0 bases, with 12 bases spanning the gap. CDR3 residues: CASSLPQGSGANVLTF. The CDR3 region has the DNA TGTGCCAGCAGCCTACCTCAGGGCTCTGGGGCCAACGTCCTGACTTTC.

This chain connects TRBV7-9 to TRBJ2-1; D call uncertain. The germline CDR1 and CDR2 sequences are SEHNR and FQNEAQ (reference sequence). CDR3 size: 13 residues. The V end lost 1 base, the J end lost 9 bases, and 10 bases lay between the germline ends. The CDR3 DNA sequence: TGTGCCAGCAGCTTAGAACAGTTGGCTGAGCAGTTCTTC. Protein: CASSLEQLAEQFF.

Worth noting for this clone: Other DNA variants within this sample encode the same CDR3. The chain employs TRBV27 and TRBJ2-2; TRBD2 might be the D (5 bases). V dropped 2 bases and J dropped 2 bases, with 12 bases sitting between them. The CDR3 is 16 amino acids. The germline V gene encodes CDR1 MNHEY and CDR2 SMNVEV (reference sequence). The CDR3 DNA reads TGTGCCAGCAGTTTAGAGGGAAGACTTAACACCGGGGAGCTGTTTTTT. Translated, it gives CASSLEGRLNTGELFF.

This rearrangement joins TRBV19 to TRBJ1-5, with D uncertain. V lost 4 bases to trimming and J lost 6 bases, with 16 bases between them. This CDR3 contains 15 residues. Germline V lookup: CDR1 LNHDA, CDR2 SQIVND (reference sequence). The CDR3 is CASSKIVGGGQPQHF. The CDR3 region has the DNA TGTGCCAGTAGTAAGATTGTCGGAGGAGGTCAGCCCCAGCATTTT.

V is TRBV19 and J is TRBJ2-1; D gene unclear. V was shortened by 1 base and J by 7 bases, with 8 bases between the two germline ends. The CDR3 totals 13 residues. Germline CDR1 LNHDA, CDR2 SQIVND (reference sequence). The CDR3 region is CASSIVHRNEQFF. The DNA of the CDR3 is TGTGCCAGTAGTATAGTACACCGTAATGAGCAGTTCTTC. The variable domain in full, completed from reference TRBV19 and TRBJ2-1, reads DGGITQSPKYLFRKEGQNVTLSCEQNLNHDAMYWYRQDPGQGLRLIYYSQIVNDFQKGDIAEGYSVSREKKESFPLTVTSAQKNPTAFYLCASSIVHRNEQFFGPGTRLTVL.

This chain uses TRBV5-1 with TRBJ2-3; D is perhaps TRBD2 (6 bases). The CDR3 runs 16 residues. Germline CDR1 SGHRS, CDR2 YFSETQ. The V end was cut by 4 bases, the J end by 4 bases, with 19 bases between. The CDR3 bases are TGCGCCAGCAGCCCCCAACCAACTAGCATGGCAGATACGCAGTATTTT. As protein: CASSPQPTSMADTQYF. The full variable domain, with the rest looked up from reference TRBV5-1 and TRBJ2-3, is KAGVTQTPRYLIKTRGQQVTLSCSPISGHRSVSWYQQTPGQGLQFLFEYFSETQRNKGNFPGRFSGRQFSNSRSEMNVSTLELGDSALYLCASSPQPTSMADTQYFGPGTRLTVL.

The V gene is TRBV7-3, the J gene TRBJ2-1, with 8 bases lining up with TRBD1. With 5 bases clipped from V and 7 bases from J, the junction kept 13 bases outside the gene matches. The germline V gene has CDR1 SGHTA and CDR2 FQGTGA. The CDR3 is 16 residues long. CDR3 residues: CASSQNQGAAINEQFF. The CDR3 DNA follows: TGTGCCAGCAGCCAGAATCAGGGGGCCGCTATAAATGAGCAGTTCTTC.